This section outlines one T cell receptor beta chain sequence together with its context. What it binds is not known. This cohort consisted of healthy bone marrow donors. This sample is drawn from a study of cytomegalovirus exposure and HLA in healthy donors. Study conclusions and caveats: Later, an analysis found that common viral pathogens appeared to be linked with several of the most significant clusters. The investigators catalogued 150 to 200 TCR beta chains as cytomegalovirus-associated. It was confirmed in vitro that a few of the CMV-associated chains were specific for CMV antigens.

The CDR3 has 15 residues. Germline loops: CDR1 MNHNS, CDR2 SASEGT. Trimming left V 3 bases short and J 0 bases short, with 9 bases between. Primers for the PCR totalled 60 Vbeta and 13 Jbeta. Generated by immunoSEQ multiplex PCR, the TCRdb table keeps only in-frame clones and is missing some. The profile shows 80,000 or so clones, approximately 75% of them singletons. The V gene is TRBV6-1, the J gene TRBJ1-5, with a possible D match to TRBD1 (5 bases). The specimen sequenced was PBMCs. This TCR was sampled from a woman in her 40s in good health and CMV-seronegative. CDR3 protein: CASSEGPYSNQPQHF. As DNA, the CDR3 is TGTGCCAGCAGTGAGGGGCCTTATAGCAATCAGCCCCAGCATTTT.